The sequence of this T cell receptor (beta chain) was determined in a study of response to subunit inactivated influenza vaccine. Study-level points and caveats: There was a suggestion from the authors that each seasonal influenza vaccination recruits few new T cells.

Germline CDR1 MNHEY, CDR2 SVGEGT. The CDR3 covers 15 residues. V was pared by 4 bases and J by 4 bases, with 7 bases of the junction left unmatched. This clonotype was observed a handful of times. What it binds is unknown. TCRdb re-derived calls from the RT-PCR reads in MiXCR, one entry per CDR3 protein. The sample has 490,000 or so distinct CDR3 sequences, about 7.6% seen once. This TCR derives from a man between 50 and 69 years old who received an inactivated influenza vaccine. V gene TRBV6-2 or TRBV6-3 combines with J gene TRBJ1-1; 9 bases agree with TRBD1. This specimen consisted of PBMCs from blood, obtained 23 to 25 months after vaccination. CDR3 DNA sequence: TGTGCCAGCAGTTTCGGACAGGGGTTTACCACTGAAGCTTTCTTT. Translation gives CASSFGQGFTTEAFF.